The 19 T cell receptor beta chains given below trace back to one sample, sequenced in a study of T-cell reconstitution after alpha-beta-depleted transplantation in children. The library targeted TCRbeta and was prepared with unique molecular identifiers. TCRdb itself ran the PCR reads through MiXCR, one entry per CDR3 protein. Altogether just under 550,000 distinct CDR3 sequences are present, 15% to 20% being singletons, with the ten largest covering roughly 3.3%. Sequences were derived from PBMCs from the stem cell graft donor, sampled from the stem cell graft. The receptors stem from a human donor who donated a stem cell graft to a child with acute lymphoblastic leukemia.

The genes are TRBV12-3 or TRBV12-4 and TRBJ2-1; 8 positions match TRBD1. The CDR3 has 15 residues. V trimming: 5 bases; J trimming: 5 bases; junction bases outside the gene matches: 8. The CDR3 protein is CASSPQGAGNNEQFF. CDR3 bases: TGTGCCAGCAGTCCCCAGGGGGCTGGGAACAATGAGCAGTTCTTC.

In this sample, this clonotype turned up a few times. V and J are TRBV20-1 and TRBJ2-7; D call uncertain. V shed 4 bases and J shed 1 base, with 8 bases lying between them. Germline V gene data show CDR1 as DFQATT and CDR2 as SNEGSKA (reference sequence). The CDR3 has 12 residues. CDR3 sequence (DNA): TGCAGTGCTAAAAGCGCGTCCTACGAGCAGTACTTC. This sequence encodes CSAKSASYEQYF.

This rearrangement joins TRBV27 to TRBJ2-7, with TRBD2 matching 7 bases. Germline V gene data show CDR1 as MNHEY and CDR2 as SMNVEV (reference sequence). V shed 5 bases, J shed 7 bases, and the junction held 11 bases outside the gene matches. The CDR3 length is 14 residues. The CDR3 DNA follows: TGTGCCAGCAGTGCGCTGGGAGGGACTCAGGAGCAGTACTTC. Its protein is CASSALGGTQEQYF.

This clonotype was counted between two and nine times. This chain joins TRBV24-1 and TRBJ2-1, with 7 bases fitting TRBD2. The CDR3 is 13 amino acids. After removal of 9 bases from V and 6 bases from J, the junction contained 7 bases not matched to a gene. In germline, CDR1 is KGHDR, CDR2 SFDVKD. The CDR3 DNA follows: TGTGCCACCGGGGGGGGAAGAGGCAATGAGCAGTTCTTC. As protein: CATGGGRGNEQFF.

The chain is built from TRBV20-1 and TRBJ2-7; D is ambiguous. Deletions cut 5 bases from V and 10 bases from J, with 30 bases between. The germline V gene encodes CDR1 DFQATT and CDR2 SNEGSKA (reference sequence). The CDR3 has 16 residues. The CDR3 sequence: CSALSPSLPRSGDQYF. Written as DNA, the CDR3 is TGCAGTGCTCTCTCTCCTTCGCTACCACGGTCGGGCGATCAGTACTTC.

This clonotype was seen more than once but under ten times. CDR3 in DNA: TGTGCCAGCAGTTTAGTTGTCCACCGAGAGCAGTACTTC. This gives the protein CASSLVVHREQYF. V and J are TRBV12-3 or TRBV12-4 and TRBJ2-7; no clear D gene. This CDR3 has 13 residues. Trimming left V 1 base short and J 7 bases short, with 11 bases between.

The V call is TRBV5-4, the J call TRBJ2-7; no reliable D call. The CDR3 is 9 amino acids. Trimming pared 6 bases from V and 6 bases from J, leaving 4 bases between. Germline V gene data show CDR1 as SGHNT and CDR2 as YYREEE (reference sequence). The DNA of the CDR3 is TGTGCCAGCAACCCCGAGCAGTACTTC. This codes for CASNPEQYF. Full variable domain (rest looked up from reference TRBV5-4 and TRBJ2-7): ETGVTQSPTHLIKTRGQQVTLRCSSQSGHNTVSWYQQALGQGPQFIFQYYREEENGRGNFPPRFSGLQFPNYSSELNVNALELDDSALYLCASNPEQYFGPGTRLTVT.

V usage is TRBV5-1 and J usage is TRBJ2-5; TRBD2 is a possible D gene (6 bases). The V gene lost 4 bases and the J gene lost 7 bases, with 23 bases spanning the gap. The CDR3 consists of 16 residues. Germline V gene lookup returns CDR1 SGHRS and CDR2 YFSETQ. The CDR3 DNA reads as TGCGCCAGCAGCGCGGCGGGGCAGGGCGCAAGAGTGACCCAGTACTTC. It translates to CASSAAGQGARVTQYF.

This clonotype was seen a few times. This chain connects TRBV4-1 to TRBJ2-1; D gene uncertain. V lost 3 bases, J lost 7 bases, and 7 bases lay in between. Germline V gene sequence: CDR1 MGHRA, CDR2 YSYEKL. This CDR3 comprises 12 residues. The CDR3 region has the DNA TGCGCCAGCAGCCAGAGGTGGAATGAGCAGTTCTTC. Translating gives CASSQRWNEQFF.

The CDR3 loop is CASSGVGSSTDTQYF. The DNA for the CDR3 is TGTGCCAGCAGCGGGGTCGGTTCTAGCACAGATACGCAGTATTTT. The chain uses TRBV12-3 or TRBV12-4 and TRBJ2-3, with D perhaps TRBD2 (5 bases). CDR3 length: 15 amino acids. V was clipped by 6 bases and J by 0 bases, with 13 bases between them.

V gene TRBV5-5 combines with J gene TRBJ1-6; TRBD1 matches 7 bases. In germline, CDR1 is SGHKS, CDR2 YYEKEE (reference sequence). The CDR3 runs 19 residues. Losses at the gene ends were 4 bases for V and 0 bases for J; bases not matched to a gene: 13. CDR3 DNA sequence: TGTGCCAGCAGCCCGCAGGGGGTTGGCCCCAGCTCCTATAATTCACCCCTCCACTTT. Residues: CASSPQGVGPSSYNSPLHF.

This clonotype came up a few times. This chain joins TRBV5-1 and TRBJ1-1, with D perhaps matching TRBD1 (6 bases). The CDR3 is 15 amino acids. Germline CDR1 is SGHRS and CDR2 is YFSETQ. The ends were cut back, 0 bases at V and 0 bases at J, with 9 bases in the middle. CDR3 sequence (DNA): TGCGCCAGCAGCTTGGCCACAGGGTTGAACACTGAAGCTTTCTTT. As protein: CASSLATGLNTEAFF.

This clonotype was observed a few times. The chain uses TRBV4-2 and TRBJ1-1, with no clear D. CDR1 is LGHNA and CDR2 is YNFKEQ in the germline V gene. Trimming took 1 base from V and 1 from J, leaving 7 bases between them. The CDR3 contains 14 residues. CDR3 in amino acids: CASSQARTNTEAFF. CDR3 nucleotide sequence: TGTGCCAGCAGCCAAGCCAGGACGAACACTGAAGCTTTCTTT.

The sample holds a few counts of this clonotype. The chain has TRBV6-1 and TRBJ2-1, with 8 bases matching TRBD2. Germline V lookup: CDR1 MNHNS, CDR2 SASEGT. J gave up 7 bases and V 7 bases, and 9 bases lay outside the gene matches. CDR3 length: 14 amino acids. The DNA for the CDR3 is TGTGCCAGCACCTCGCGGGGGGCTGAGAATGAGCAGTTCTTC. Translated: CASTSRGAENEQFF.

This clonotype appeared a few times. The V and J genes are TRBV7-2 and TRBJ2-7; 8 bases map to TRBD1. Germline V gene lookup returns CDR1 SGHTA and CDR2 FQGNSA. The CDR3 consists of 13 residues. With 6 bases clipped from V and 7 bases from J, the junction kept 8 bases outside the gene matches. CDR3 amino acids: CASRPPGGEEQYF. In DNA form, the CDR3 reads TGTGCCAGCAGACCCCCAGGGGGCGAAGAGCAGTACTTC.

The V and J genes are TRBV3-1 and TRBJ2-1; no clear D gene. From germline, CDR1 is LGHDT and CDR2 YNNKEL (reference sequence). V lost 2 bases to trimming and J lost 3 bases, with 11 bases between them. CDR3 length: 15 residues. The CDR3 sequence: CASSQPVLGYNEQFF. The CDR3 nucleotides read TGTGCCAGCAGCCAACCTGTTCTAGGCTACAATGAGCAGTTCTTC.

The table lists this clonotype with a few counts. This chain links TRBV18 with TRBJ2-3; D ambiguous. The germline V and J ends were trimmed by 0 bases and 0 bases, with 7 bases remaining between them. The CDR3 runs to 15 residues. The germline V gene encodes CDR1 KGHSH and CDR2 LQKENI. The CDR3 reads CASSPPSPSTDTQYF. Written as DNA, the CDR3 is TGTGCCAGCTCACCACCATCACCGAGCACAGATACGCAGTATTTT.

This rearrangement joins TRBV27 to TRBJ2-3, with 10 bases matching TRBD2. The CDR3 extends over 16 amino acids. Unmatched junction bases numbered 9, after V lost 5 bases and J lost 4 bases. Per germline, CDR1 MNHEY and CDR2 SMNVEV (reference sequence). CDR3 protein: CASSPSSGRSPDTQYF. In nucleotides, the CDR3 is TGTGCCAGCAGTCCTTCTAGCGGGAGATCTCCAGATACGCAGTATTTT.

This chain joins TRBV18 and TRBJ2-1; D possibly corresponds to TRBD2 (5 bases). Per the germline V gene, CDR1 is KGHSH and CDR2 is LQKENI. The CDR3 totals 15 residues. V was pared by 3 bases and J by 4 bases, with 13 bases between. The CDR3 spells CASSPLWETYNEQFF. For the CDR3, the DNA is TGTGCCAGCTCACCGTTGTGGGAGACATACAATGAGCAGTTCTTC.